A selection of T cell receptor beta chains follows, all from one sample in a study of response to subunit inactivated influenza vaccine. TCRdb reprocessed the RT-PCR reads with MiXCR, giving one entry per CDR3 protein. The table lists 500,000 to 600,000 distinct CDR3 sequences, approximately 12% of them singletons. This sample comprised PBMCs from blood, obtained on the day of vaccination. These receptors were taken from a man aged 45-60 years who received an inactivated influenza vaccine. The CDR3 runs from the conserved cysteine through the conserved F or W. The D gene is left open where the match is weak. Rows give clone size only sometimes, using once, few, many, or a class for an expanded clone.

CDR3nt: TGTGCCAGCAGCCTAGTGGCTTCGGGGGGGCCTCATGAGCAGTTCTTC; CDR3aa: CASSLVASGGPHEQFF; v_gene: TRBV4-2; abundance: many; j_gene: TRBJ2-1; d_gene: TRBD2; len: 16
CDR3nt: TGCGCCAGCAGCAGGGGACAGGAGGGTTTAAGGAAACTGTTTTTT; CDR3aa: CASSRGQEGLRKLFF; v_gene: TRBV5-1; abundance: .; j_gene: TRBJ1-4; d_gene: TRBD1; len: 15
CDR3nt: TGTGCCAGCAGTCCAATAGCGGGAGGGGGCACAGATACGCAGTATTTT; CDR3aa: CASSPIAGGGTDTQYF; v_gene: TRBV12-3/TRBV12-4; abundance: many; j_gene: TRBJ2-3; d_gene: TRBD2; len: 16
CDR3nt: TGTGCCAGCAGTTGGACGGGACGGCTGAACACCGGGGAGCTGTTTTTT; CDR3aa: CASSWTGRLNTGELFF; v_gene: TRBV12-3/TRBV12-4; abundance: few; j_gene: TRBJ2-2; d_gene: .; len: 16
CDR3nt: TGTGCCAGCAGGGGGGGACAGCTAGCCAAAAACATTCAGTACTTC; CDR3aa: CASRGGQLAKNIQYF; v_gene: TRBV2; abundance: few; j_gene: TRBJ2-4; d_gene: .; len: 15
CDR3nt: TGCGCCAGCAGCTTGTTGTACCAAGAGACCCAGTACTTC; CDR3aa: CASSLLYQETQYF; v_gene: TRBV5-1; abundance: many; j_gene: TRBJ2-5; d_gene: .; len: 13
CDR3nt: TGCGCCAGCAGCAATCAGGGGGCCACCGGGGAGCTGTTTTTT; CDR3aa: CASSNQGATGELFF; v_gene: TRBV5-1; abundance: .; j_gene: TRBJ2-2; d_gene: TRBD1; len: 14
CDR3nt: TGTGCCAGCAGCCAAGGGACTTCCGGGACCCAGTACTTC; CDR3aa: CASSQGTSGTQYF; v_gene: TRBV3-1; abundance: few; j_gene: TRBJ2-5; d_gene: .; len: 13
CDR3nt: TGTGCCACCAAGGGACAGGACAAGGAGACCCAGTACTTC; CDR3aa: CATKGQDKETQYF; v_gene: TRBV10-3; abundance: .; j_gene: TRBJ2-5; d_gene: TRBD1; len: 13
CDR3nt: TGCAGTGCTAGGTGGACCACAGATACGCAGTATTTT; CDR3aa: CSARWTTDTQYF; v_gene: TRBV20-1; abundance: .; j_gene: TRBJ2-3; d_gene: .; len: 12
CDR3nt: TGTGCCAGCAGCCCTTCGGGGCGGGGGTACCAAGAGACCCAGTACTTC; CDR3aa: CASSPSGRGYQETQYF; v_gene: TRBV7-9; abundance: .; j_gene: TRBJ2-5; d_gene: TRBD2; len: 16
CDR3nt: TGCGCCAGCAGCTCAGCCGGCACAGATACGCAGTATTTT; CDR3aa: CASSSAGTDTQYF; v_gene: TRBV5-1; abundance: few; j_gene: TRBJ2-3; d_gene: .; len: 13
CDR3nt: TGCGCCAGCAGCTTAGGCGACAGACCCAATCAGCCCCAGCATTTT; CDR3aa: CASSLGDRPNQPQHF; v_gene: TRBV5-1; abundance: few; j_gene: TRBJ1-5; d_gene: .; len: 15
CDR3nt: TGTGCCAGCAGTGAGGCCCCCAGGGGCAATGAGCAGTTCTTC; CDR3aa: CASSEAPRGNEQFF; v_gene: TRBV25-1; abundance: many; j_gene: TRBJ2-1; d_gene: .; len: 14
CDR3nt: TGTGCCAGCAAATTGTTAACTAGCAGTCACGAGCAGTACTTC; CDR3aa: CASKLLTSSHEQYF; v_gene: TRBV6-2/TRBV6-3; abundance: .; j_gene: TRBJ2-7; d_gene: .; len: 14
CDR3nt: TGTGCCACCAGTGCCAGCGTCGCTAGCGGGAGACACAATGAGCAGTTCTTC; CDR3aa: CATSASVASGRHNEQFF; v_gene: TRBV24-1; abundance: .; j_gene: TRBJ2-1; d_gene: TRBD2; len: 17
CDR3nt: TGCGCCAGCAGCCGAGGGGATCTAGAGACCCAGTACTTC; CDR3aa: CASSRGDLETQYF; v_gene: TRBV4-1; abundance: .; j_gene: TRBJ2-5; d_gene: .; len: 13
CDR3nt: TGTGCCAGTAGTAAAATGGGGAGCACTGAAGCTTTCTTT; CDR3aa: CASSKMGSTEAFF; v_gene: TRBV19; abundance: many; j_gene: TRBJ1-1; d_gene: .; len: 13
CDR3nt: TGTGCCAGCGGACGACGTTCGAGCTCCTACAATGAGCAGTTCTTC; CDR3aa: CASGRRSSSYNEQFF; v_gene: TRBV6-2/TRBV6-3; abundance: few; j_gene: TRBJ2-1; d_gene: .; len: 15
CDR3nt: TGTGCCAGCAGCCCAAATTATAGAACTAGCACAGATACGCAGTATTTT; CDR3aa: CASSPNYRTSTDTQYF; v_gene: TRBV5-4; abundance: few; j_gene: TRBJ2-3; d_gene: .; len: 16
CDR3nt: TGTGCCAGCAGCAAGGGACTGAAGAGCACAGATACGCAGTATTTT; CDR3aa: CASSKGLKSTDTQYF; v_gene: TRBV12-3/TRBV12-4; abundance: .; j_gene: TRBJ2-3; d_gene: .; len: 15
CDR3nt: TGTGCCAGCCAGGGGGCGGGCACAGATACGCAGTATTTT; CDR3aa: CASQGAGTDTQYF; v_gene: TRBV12-3/TRBV12-4; abundance: many; j_gene: TRBJ2-3; d_gene: TRBD1; len: 13
CDR3nt: TGTGCCAGCAGCCCGGGCCCTAATAATTCACCCCTCCACTTT; CDR3aa: CASSPGPNNSPLHF; v_gene: TRBV3-1; abundance: many; j_gene: TRBJ1-6; d_gene: .; len: 14
CDR3nt: .; CDR3aa: CASSLFGQGYTKNIQYF; v_gene: TRBV11-2; abundance: few; j_gene: TRBJ2-4; d_gene: .; len: 17
CDR3nt: TGTGCCAGTAGTATATTAGCGGGAGCACCCTACAATGAGCAGTTCTTC; CDR3aa: CASSILAGAPYNEQFF; v_gene: TRBV19; abundance: .; j_gene: TRBJ2-1; d_gene: TRBD2; len: 16
CDR3nt: TGTGCCAGCACCACCGGGACAGGGGGTCCCTACGAGCAGTACTTC; CDR3aa: CASTTGTGGPYEQYF; v_gene: TRBV28; abundance: .; j_gene: TRBJ2-7; d_gene: TRBD1; len: 15
CDR3nt: TGTGCCAGCAGTGAAAGGGAGACCTACAATGAGCAGTTCTTC; CDR3aa: CASSERETYNEQFF; v_gene: TRBV6-1; abundance: many; j_gene: TRBJ2-1; d_gene: .; len: 14
CDR3nt: TGTGCCAGCAGCTTCGTGGTGGCTGGAAACACCATATATTTT; CDR3aa: CASSFVVAGNTIYF; v_gene: TRBV7-9; abundance: many; j_gene: TRBJ1-3; d_gene: .; len: 14
CDR3nt: TGCAGCGTCAGGGCAAGTTATGGCTACACCTTC; CDR3aa: CSVRASYGYTF; v_gene: TRBV29-1; abundance: many; j_gene: TRBJ1-2; d_gene: .; len: 11
CDR3nt: TGTGCCAGACCGGGCTTCCTCTACAATGAGCAGTTCTTC; CDR3aa: CARPGFLYNEQFF; v_gene: TRBV12-3/TRBV12-4; abundance: .; j_gene: TRBJ2-1; d_gene: .; len: 13
CDR3nt: TGCAGCGTTCGAGTCAGCCAAGAGACCCAGTACTTC; CDR3aa: CSVRVSQETQYF; v_gene: TRBV29-1; abundance: few; j_gene: TRBJ2-5; d_gene: .; len: 12
CDR3nt: TGCAGTGCCGGGGGACTAGCGGGACTGATCTCCTACAATGAGCAGTTCTTC; CDR3aa: CSAGGLAGLISYNEQFF; v_gene: TRBV20-1; abundance: .; j_gene: TRBJ2-1; d_gene: TRBD2; len: 17
CDR3nt: TGTGCCAGTGCCCCACGTCCAGATACGCAGTATTTT; CDR3aa: CASAPRPDTQYF; v_gene: TRBV28; abundance: few; j_gene: TRBJ2-3; d_gene: .; len: 12
CDR3nt: TGTGCCAGCAGTGGACTCGACGATACGCAGTATTTT; CDR3aa: CASSGLDDTQYF; v_gene: TRBV6-5; abundance: many; j_gene: TRBJ2-3; d_gene: .; len: 12
CDR3nt: TGTGCCAGCAAACGGTGGGCAGCTGACTACGAGCAGTACTTC; CDR3aa: CASKRWAADYEQYF; v_gene: TRBV28; abundance: many; j_gene: TRBJ2-7; d_gene: .; len: 14
CDR3nt: TGTGCCAGCAGTTTGGGCGCGGGGGCGGATTCACCCCTCCACTTT; CDR3aa: CASSLGAGADSPLHF; v_gene: TRBV27; abundance: few; j_gene: TRBJ1-6; d_gene: .; len: 15
CDR3nt: TGTGCCAGCAGCGTAGTTAGCGGGGCGGGCAATGAGCAGTTCTTC; CDR3aa: CASSVVSGAGNEQFF; v_gene: TRBV9; abundance: few; j_gene: TRBJ2-1; d_gene: TRBD2; len: 15
CDR3nt: TGTGCCAGCTTCGGGACAGGGAGCACCTACGAGCAGTACTTC; CDR3aa: CASFGTGSTYEQYF; v_gene: TRBV6-2/TRBV6-3; abundance: few; j_gene: TRBJ2-7; d_gene: TRBD1; len: 14
CDR3nt: TGTGCCAGTAGTATCAGCGACAGGGGGCACACTGAAGCTTTCTTT; CDR3aa: CASSISDRGHTEAFF; v_gene: TRBV19; abundance: few; j_gene: TRBJ1-1; d_gene: TRBD1; len: 15
CDR3nt: TGTGCCAGCAGTCTCCGATCCAGGGGGAGTTCACCCCTCCACTTT; CDR3aa: CASSLRSRGSSPLHF; v_gene: TRBV12-3/TRBV12-4; abundance: .; j_gene: TRBJ1-6; d_gene: TRBD1; len: 15
CDR3nt: TGTGCCAGCAGCCCCCAGACAGGCCAAAAGGGTGAAGCTTTCTTT; CDR3aa: CASSPQTGQKGEAFF; v_gene: TRBV3-1; abundance: many; j_gene: TRBJ1-1; d_gene: .; len: 15
CDR3nt: TGCAGTTCCTGGACTAGCTCCTACGAGCAGTACTTC; CDR3aa: CSSWTSSYEQYF; v_gene: TRBV20-1; abundance: few; j_gene: TRBJ2-7; d_gene: TRBD2; len: 12
CDR3nt: TGCGCCAGCAGCCCGAGTCGTCTCCAAGAGACCCAGTACTTC; CDR3aa: CASSPSRLQETQYF; v_gene: TRBV5-1; abundance: few; j_gene: TRBJ2-5; d_gene: .; len: 14
CDR3nt: TGTGCCAGCAGCGTACAAGCGGAAGAGACCCAGTACTTC; CDR3aa: CASSVQAEETQYF; v_gene: TRBV9; abundance: .; j_gene: TRBJ2-5; d_gene: .; len: 13
CDR3nt: TGTGCCAGCTCACCTGGACTAGCGGGGCGATACAATGAGCAGTTCTTC; CDR3aa: CASSPGLAGRYNEQFF; v_gene: TRBV18; abundance: .; j_gene: TRBJ2-1; d_gene: TRBD2; len: 16
CDR3nt: TGTGCCAGCTCACCCGGGACGGGCGAGCTTCAGTACTTC; CDR3aa: CASSPGTGELQYF; v_gene: TRBV18; abundance: few; j_gene: TRBJ2-4; d_gene: .; len: 13
CDR3nt: TGTGCCAGCAGCTTACAGGAACACTATGGCTACACCTTC; CDR3aa: CASSLQEHYGYTF; v_gene: TRBV7-2; abundance: few; j_gene: TRBJ1-2; d_gene: .; len: 13
CDR3nt: TGCAGTGCCCCCCGACAGGGGGCTCTCAATGAGCAGTTCTTC; CDR3aa: CSAPRQGALNEQFF; v_gene: TRBV20-1; abundance: .; j_gene: TRBJ2-1; d_gene: TRBD1; len: 14
CDR3nt: TGTGCCTGGAGTCTAGGCTACGAGCAGTACTTC; CDR3aa: CAWSLGYEQYF; v_gene: TRBV30; abundance: .; j_gene: TRBJ2-7; d_gene: .; len: 11
CDR3nt: TGCGCCAGCAGCCAAGCGGGGGCCGGGACTCTCGCCTACGAGCAGTACTTC; CDR3aa: CASSQAGAGTLAYEQYF; v_gene: TRBV4-3; abundance: .; j_gene: TRBJ2-7; d_gene: .; len: 17